This paragraph reports one T cell receptor beta chain. Regarding time point: pre-treatment sample, taken before nivolumab and TIL therapy. Enrollment ran from 2017 to early 2020. CDR1 is LNHDA, CDR2 SQIVND, per germline (reference sequence). The CDR3 is made up of 11 amino acids. V lost 1 base and J 14 bases, leaving 11 bases between the germline ends. Sequencing used immunoSEQ v3. Using immunoSEQ multiplex PCR, the repertoire was profiled, and TCRdb retains in-frame clones only, with some absent. Altogether some 32,000 clones are present, 74% being singletons, with the ten largest covering less than 3%. The data are from a study of TIL therapy for anti-PD-1-resistant metastatic lung cancer. Study as a whole: Patients then received nivolumab; progressors got lymphodepletion, TIL and IL-2. Median tumor PD-L1 proportion score was roughly 5.8%.

The sample was blood, taken at baseline. This chain joins TRBV19 and TRBJ2-5; D remains unclear. This receptor was identified in a woman aged 30 to 85 with non-small cell lung cancer. This CDR3 reads CASSIGQFGYF. CDR3 sequence (DNA): TGTGCCAGTAGTATAGGGCAGTTTGGCTACTTC. Variable domain in full (rest from reference TRBV19 and TRBJ2-5): DGGITQSPKYLFRKEGQNVTLSCEQNLNHDAMYWYRQDPGQGLRLIYYSQIVNDFQKGDIAEGYSVSREKKESFPLTVTSAQKNPTAFYLCASSIGQFGYFGPGTRLLVL.